This T cell receptor (beta chain) was found in a study of blood T cell repertoires in COVID-19. Across the whole study: Researchers got acute and convalescent COVID-19 samples from the United States, Italy and Spain.

Sequencing used immunoSEQ multiplex PCR; TCRdb keeps in-frame clones, though not all of them. The sample consists of some 200,000 clones, about 80% of them appearing once. V lost 8 bases, J lost 4 bases, and 14 bases lay in between. The CDR3 totals 12 residues. Germline CDR1 and CDR2: SQVTM and ANQGSEA. Participants, about 18 to 89 years old, spanned around 25 US areas. The clonotype comes from a woman aged 35 to 49 with acute COVID-19. Sequencing was carried out using PBMCs or T cells enriched from blood (not recorded which). The chain links TRBV29-1 to TRBJ1-1; no clear D gene. The DNA of the CDR3 is TGCAGCTCAGCTGGGAGAGGCACTGAAGCTTTCTTT. It codes for CSSAGRGTEAFF.